The 27 T cell receptor beta chains listed next were all sequenced from one sample in a study of blood T cell repertoires in COVID-19. TCRdb's table, derived via immunoSEQ multiplex PCR, lists solely in-frame clones and lacks some. Here the sample spans tens of thousands of clones, 90% being singletons. The sequenced sample was peripheral blood. The receptors come from a man between 60 and 75 years old with acute or convalescent COVID-19.

This clone has a single count. Other nucleotide sequences from this sample produce the same CDR3. The rearrangement links TRBV7-9 to TRBJ1-1; the match to TRBD1 covers 8 bases. CDR1 is SEHNR and CDR2 is FQNEAQ in the germline V gene (reference sequence). The CDR3 is 15 amino acids. V lost 5 bases, J lost 1 base, and 6 bases stayed unmatched. CDR3 DNA: TGTGCCAGCAGCCCCCGACAGGGGAAGAACACTGAAGCTTTCTTT. This translates into CASSPRQGKNTEAFF. The full variable domain, with the rest looked up from reference TRBV7-9 and TRBJ1-1, is DTGVSQNPRHKITKRGQNVTFRCDPISEHNRLYWYRQTLGQGPEFLTYFQNEAQLEKSRLLSDRFSAERPKGSFSTLEIQRTEQGDSAMYLCASSPRQGKNTEAFFGQGTRLTVV.

This rearrangement joins TRBV27 to TRBJ2-1; D uncertain. The V gene's germline CDR1 is MNHEY and CDR2 SMNVEV (reference sequence). CDR3 length: 12 residues. Trimming left V 3 bases short and J 7 bases short, with 7 bases between. DNA for the CDR3: TGTGCCAGCAGTTTGACTGGGAATGAGCAGTTCTTC. Its translation: CASSLTGNEQFF.

The chain is built from TRBV5-4 and TRBJ2-1, with 11 nucleotides matching TRBD2. After removal of 4 bases from V and 4 bases from J, the junction contained 10 bases not matched to a gene. Germline V lookup: CDR1 SGHNT, CDR2 YYREEE (reference sequence). The CDR3 sequence is 17 residues long. The chain's CDR3 is CASSVGSGGAGYNEQFF. As DNA, the CDR3 is TGTGCCAGCAGCGTGGGTAGCGGGGGGGCTGGGTACAATGAGCAGTTCTTC.

The chain links TRBV5-6 to TRBJ1-2; D possibly corresponds to TRBD1 (6 bases). Trimming stripped 0 bases from V and 4 bases from J, with 7 bases between. The CDR3 is made up of 13 amino acids. CDR1 SGHDT and CDR2 YYEEEE come from the germline V gene. CDR3 DNA sequence: TGTGCCAGCAGCTTGGGGACAGTCTATGGCTACACCTTC. This codes for CASSLGTVYGYTF.

This chain connects TRBV3-1 (or the pseudogene TRBV3-2) to TRBJ1-3, with 10 positions matching TRBD1. Germline V CDR1 and CDR2: LGHDT, YNNKEL (reference sequence). The CDR3 is 23 amino acids. With V trimmed by 5 bases and J by 5 bases, 30 bases remained unmatched. The CDR3 here is CASSSYRDPRDRGNLYERNTIYF. The CDR3 region has the DNA TGTGCCAGCAGCTCTTATAGAGATCCCCGGGACAGGGGAAATTTGTATGAGCGAAACACCATATATTTT.

The rearrangement uses TRBV7-9 and TRBJ1-4, with 7 bases matching TRBD1. The CDR3 is made up of 15 amino acids. V lost 3 bases, J lost 2 bases, and 3 bases stayed unmatched. Per the germline V gene, CDR1 is SEHNR and CDR2 is FQNEAQ (reference sequence). The DNA for the CDR3 is TGTGCCAGCAGCTTGTCAGGGGGGACTAATGAAAAACTGTTTTTT. The encoded protein is CASSLSGGTNEKLFF.

The chain recombines TRBV25-1 with TRBJ2-1; possibly TRBD1 for D (6 bases). CDR1 and CDR2 (germline): MGHDK, SYGVNS. This CDR3 is built from 13 residues. V was cut by 2 bases and J by 7 bases, with 9 bases left in between. The CDR3 bases are TGTGCCAGCAGTGAACAGGGGTTTAATGAGCAGTTCTTC. It codes for CASSEQGFNEQFF.

The chain combines TRBV15 with TRBJ1-2; D is ambiguous. V was shortened by 4 bases and J by 4 bases, with 7 bases between the two germline ends. This CDR3 spans 12 amino acids. CDR1 is LNHNV and CDR2 is YYDKDF in the germline V gene (reference sequence). CDR3 sequence reads: CATSTLSYGYTF. Here the CDR3 DNA reads TGTGCCACCAGCACCCTCAGCTATGGCTACACCTTC. Filled out from reference TRBV15 and TRBJ1-2, the complete variable domain reads DAMVIQNPRYQVTQFGKPVTLSCSQTLNHNVMYWYQQKSSQAPKLLFHYYDKDFNNEADTPDNFQSRRPNTSFCFLDIRSPGLGDTAMYLCATSTLSYGYTFGSGTRLTVV.

This chain joins TRBV11-2 and TRBJ1-3, with no clear D. Germline CDR1 and CDR2: SGHAT and FQNNGV. The CDR3 runs 15 residues. Between the trimmed V and J ends, which lost 5 bases and 4 bases, there was a span of 15 bases. The CDR3 region is CASSPSTGNGNTIYF. The CDR3 DNA follows: TGTGCCAGCAGCCCCTCGACGGGGAACGGAAACACCATATATTTT.

The V call is TRBV11-2, the J call TRBJ1-2; D is possibly TRBD1 (6 bases). Looked up from germline, CDR1 is SGHAT and CDR2 is FQNNGV. CDR3 length: 14 amino acids. Deletions cut 2 bases from V and 6 bases from J, with 13 bases between. This CDR3 is CASSLLGQGNGYTF. The CDR3 DNA reads TGTGCCAGCAGCTTACTAGGTCAGGGGAATGGCTACACCTTC.

V usage is TRBV10-3 and J usage is TRBJ1-1, with D perhaps TRBD1 (6 bases). V dropped 3 bases and J dropped 6 bases, with 11 bases sitting between them. The CDR3 is 13 amino acids. From germline, CDR1 is ENHRY and CDR2 SYGVKD. The CDR3 DNA reads as TGTGCCATCAGTGAAGGGGGGGGGCCTGAAGCTTTCTTT. Translating gives CAISEGGGPEAFF.

This rearrangement joins TRBV29-1 to TRBJ1-4; 7 bases are shared with TRBD1. J lost 7 bases, V lost 4 bases, and 6 bases had no gene match. CDR1 and CDR2 from the germline V gene are SQVTM and ANQGSEA. CDR3 size: 13 residues. The CDR3 sequence: CSVGGGGGEKLFF. Here the CDR3 DNA reads TGCAGCGTTGGAGGAGGGGGCGGTGAAAAACTGTTTTTT.

The chain carries TRBV5-6 and TRBJ1-5, with D possibly TRBD1 on 6 matching bases. The germline V and J ends were trimmed by 5 bases and 4 bases, with 13 bases remaining between them. Germline V gives CDR1 SGHDT, CDR2 YYEEEE. The CDR3 runs to 14 residues. CDR3 nucleotides: TGTGCCAGCAGTTCCGACAGGAGAAATCAGCCCCAGCATTTT. Translated, it gives CASSSDRRNQPQHF. Full variable domain (missing parts from reference TRBV5-6 and TRBJ1-5): DAGVTQSPTHLIKTRGQQVTLRCSPKSGHDTVSWYQQALGQGPQFIFQYYEEEERQRGNFPDRFSGHQFPNYSSELNVNALLLGDSALYLCASSSDRRNQPQHFGDGTRLSIL.

V and J are TRBV6-6 and TRBJ2-1; D not certain. This CDR3 spans 13 amino acids. Germline lookup yields CDR1 MNHNY and CDR2 SVGAGI (reference sequence). Between the trimmed V and J ends, which lost 6 bases and 5 bases, there was a span of 11 bases. This CDR3 is CASRSFLNNEQFF. In nucleotides, the CDR3 is TGTGCCAGCAGGAGCTTCCTCAACAATGAGCAGTTCTTC.

The chain couples TRBV11-1 to TRBJ2-5, with 10 positions matching TRBD1. This CDR3 is built from 14 residues. Germline V gene lookup returns CDR1 SGHAT and CDR2 FQDESV (reference sequence). Trimming at V came to 5 bases and at J to 4 bases, leaving 4 bases not matched to a gene. CDR3 protein: CASSLGDRGETQYF. The CDR3 DNA reads TGTGCCAGCAGCCTAGGGGACAGGGGAGAGACCCAGTACTTC.

The V and J genes are TRBV30 and TRBJ2-2, with TRBD1 identical over 9 bases. CDR1 and CDR2 (germline): GTSNPN, SVGIG (reference sequence). This CDR3 contains 14 residues. The ends lost 5 bases at V and 8 bases at J; junction bases unmatched: 9. CDR3 coding DNA: TGTGCCTGGGAGGGACAGGGTGTCTGGGGGGAGCTGTTTTTT. It is translated as CAWEGQGVWGELFF.

The genes are TRBV11-2 and TRBJ2-7; 11 nucleotides agree with TRBD2. Germline loops: CDR1 SGHAT, CDR2 FQNNGV. The V gene end was trimmed by 3 bases and the J gene end by 2 bases; junction bases not matched to a gene: 9. CDR3 length equals 17 residues. The CDR3 coding sequence is TGTGCCAGCAGCTTGGGGGGGCCGACTAGCGGGACCTACGAGCAGTACTTC. Amino acid sequence: CASSLGGPTSGTYEQYF.

The gene calls are TRBV15 and TRBJ2-3, with 7 bases aligning to TRBD2. Germline lookup yields CDR1 LNHNV and CDR2 YYDKDF (reference sequence). The CDR3 has 14 residues. The ends lost 5 bases at V and 8 bases at J; junction bases unmatched: 10. CDR3 DNA: TGTGCCACCAGCGGGAGGGGCGGGTTCGGTACGCAGTATTTT. Its translation: CATSGRGGFGTQYF.

CDR3 sequence: CAWATGGPNEKLFF. The CDR3 DNA reads as TGTGCCTGGGCAACAGGGGGCCCTAATGAAAAACTGTTTTTT. The rearrangement links TRBV30 to TRBJ1-4, with 9 nucleotides matching TRBD1. J gave up 3 bases and V 5 bases, and 4 bases lay outside the gene matches. This CDR3 is built from 14 residues. Germline V CDR1 and CDR2: GTSNPN, SVGIG (reference sequence). Supplemented by reference TRBV30 and TRBJ1-4, the full variable domain reads SQTIHQWPATLVQPVGSPLSLECTVEGTSNPNLYWYRQAAGRGLQLLFYSVGIGQISSEVPQNLSASRPQDRQFILSSKKLLLSDSGFYLCAWATGGPNEKLFFGSGTQLSVL.

This chain connects TRBV5-1 to TRBJ2-3; TRBD2 aligns across 13 bases. Germline assignment: CDR1 SGHRS and CDR2 YFSETQ. Trimming at V came to 4 bases and at J to 4 bases, leaving 12 bases not matched to a gene. The CDR3 covers 18 residues. CDR3 protein: CASSPSTSGGVSADTQYF. For the CDR3, the DNA is TGCGCCAGCAGCCCTTCCACTAGCGGGGGGGTAAGCGCAGATACGCAGTATTTT.

The chain couples TRBV29-1 to TRBJ2-1; D gene uncertain. Germline CDR1 and CDR2: SQVTM and ANQGSEA. The V end was cut by 5 bases, the J end by 6 bases, with 11 bases between. The CDR3 totals 12 residues. CDR3 nucleotide sequence: TGCAGCGTTCTGCGGCTCCGCAATGAGCAGTTCTTC. Residues: CSVLRLRNEQFF.

The V call is TRBV27, the J call TRBJ2-7, with TRBD2 identical over 10 bases. The ends lost 6 bases at V and 2 bases at J; junction bases unmatched: 4. The CDR3 totals 14 residues. From germline, CDR1 is MNHEY and CDR2 SMNVEV (reference sequence). The CDR3 nucleotides are TGTGCCAGCAGGAAAGCGGGGGGGCCCTACGAGCAGTACTTC. This encodes CASRKAGGPYEQYF.

The rearrangement joins TRBV9 to TRBJ1-2; the match to TRBD1 covers 8 bases. Per the germline V gene, CDR1 is SGDLS and CDR2 is YYNGEE. Trimming took 0 bases from V and 5 from J; bases not matched to a gene: 6. This CDR3 region has 15 residues. Written as DNA, the CDR3 is TGTGCCAGCAGCGTAGACGGGGACAGGAGATATGGCTACACCTTC. It specifies CASSVDGDRRYGYTF.

The chain combines TRBV19 with TRBJ1-2; D is perhaps TRBD1 (6 bases). Germline lookup yields CDR1 LNHDA and CDR2 SQIVND (reference sequence). V lost 7 bases and J lost 4, with 19 bases in between. This CDR3 region has 15 residues. The CDR3 DNA is TGTGCCAGTACAGACAGGTCTGAGTCCCCCTATGGCTACACCTTC. It yields the protein CASTDRSESPYGYTF.

CDR3 nucleotides: TGTGCTAGTGGTTTCTCCGTAACAGGGTGGGCTGAAGCTTTCTTT. Translated: CASGFSVTGWAEAFF. This rearrangement joins TRBV12-5 to TRBJ1-1; TRBD1 is a possible D gene (6 bases). Deletions cut 3 bases from V and 6 bases from J, with 17 bases between. The V gene's germline CDR1 is LGHNT and CDR2 FRNRAP. The CDR3 is 15 residues long. The whole variable domain, remainder taken from reference TRBV12-5 and TRBJ1-1, is DARVTQTPRHKVTEMGQEVTMRCQPILGHNTVFWYRQTMMQGLELLAYFRNRAPLDDSGMPKDRFSAEMPDATLATLKIQPSEPRDSAVYFCASGFSVTGWAEAFFGQGTRLTVV.

The rearrangement links TRBV11-2 to TRBJ1-3; 8 nucleotides align to TRBD1. CDR3 length equals 16 residues. After removal of 4 bases from V and 1 base from J, the junction contained 6 bases not matched to a gene. CDR1 is SGHAT, CDR2 FQNNGV, per germline. CDR3 DNA: TGTGCCAGCAGCTGGGTCAGGGGGCGGTCTGGAAACACCATATATTTT. Its protein is CASSWVRGRSGNTIYF.

The chain links TRBV5-1 to TRBJ2-1, with 9 bases identical to TRBD2. With V trimmed by 0 bases and J by 7 bases, 5 bases remained unmatched. Per the germline V gene, CDR1 is SGHRS and CDR2 is YFSETQ. This CDR3 spans 15 amino acids. CDR3 sequence reads: CASSLVAGGRNEQFF. The CDR3, as DNA: TGCGCCAGCAGCTTGGTGGCGGGGGGGCGGAATGAGCAGTTCTTC.